This T cell receptor beta chain came from a study of T cells in Graves' hyperthyroidism and ophthalmopathy. In the study overall: Peripheral blood was obtained at initial diagnosis, preceding any treatment.

To note about this clonotype: Its specificity is unknown.

Study-level results: Most expanded thyroid clonotypes above 0.001 also appeared in blood.

The investigators amplified TCR beta CDR3 regions from RNA transcripts. An initial round of RT-PCR targeting the TCR CDR3 relied on the HTBI primer set. TCRdb analysed the multiplex PCR reads with MiXCR anew, one entry per CDR3 protein. This sample yields about 640,000 distinct CDR3 sequences, of which under 25% are seen a single time; about 34% belongs to the top ten. The germline CDR1 and CDR2 sequences are SGHTA and FQGTGA. This CDR3 is 17 amino acids long. J lost 5 bases, V lost 0 bases, and 12 bases had no gene match. This TCR came from a man aged 25 to 40 with Graves' ophthalmopathy. Sample: blood. The chain carries TRBV7-3 and TRBJ2-7; 8 bases map to TRBD2. The CDR3: CASSLTPAGADGDEQYF. The CDR3, as DNA: TGTGCCAGCAGCTTAACCCCAGCGGGAGCAGACGGGGACGAGCAGTACTTC. Full variable domain (rest looked up from reference TRBV7-3 and TRBJ2-7): GAGVSQTPSNKVTEKGKYVELRCDPISGHTALYWYRQSLGQGPEFLIYFQGTGAADDSGLPNDRFFAVRPEGSVSTLKIQRTERGDSAVYLCASSLTPAGADGDEQYFGPGTRLTVT.